These 20 T cell receptor beta chains came from one sample sequenced in a study of T-cell memory formation after mild COVID-19. Each CDR3 protein is one row after TCRdb ran MiXCR on the 5' RACE reads. This table holds approximately 260,000 distinct CDR3 sequences, roughly 15% found once. Sequencing was carried out using PBMCs or a T cell subset sorted from them (not recorded which). These receptors were taken from a man between 18 and 29 years old who had mild COVID-19 (a few samples of this study predate the infection). Cell type and time point are not known.

In its sample, this clonotype was seen a few times. V gene TRBV12-3 or TRBV12-4 combines with J gene TRBJ1-1; no clear D. This CDR3 has 13 residues. Trimming removed 7 bases at V and 3 bases at J, with 12 bases between. Here the CDR3 reads CASTVRADTEAFF. The DNA of the CDR3 is TGTGCCAGCACGGTCCGGGCGGACACTGAAGCTTTCTTT.

V is TRBV9 and J is TRBJ2-2, with unresolved D. CDR1 and CDR2 from the germline V gene are SGDLS and YYNGEE. V lost 3 bases to trimming and J lost 1 base, with 7 bases between them. This CDR3 is 14 amino acids long. CDR3 in DNA: TGTGCCAGCAGCGCCGTGAGGAACACCGGGGAGCTGTTTTTT. It yields the protein CASSAVRNTGELFF. Drawing the rest from reference TRBV9 and TRBJ2-2, the complete variable domain is DSGVTQTPKHLITATGQRVTLRCSPRSGDLSVYWYQQSLDQGLQFLIQYYNGEERAKGNILERFSAQQFPDLHSELNLSSLELGDSALYFCASSAVRNTGELFFGEGSRLTVL.

The chain recombines TRBV6-2 or TRBV6-3 with TRBJ2-5; D may be TRBD2 (5 bases). The V end was cut by 2 bases, the J end by 4 bases, with 8 bases between. Germline loops: CDR1 MNHEY, CDR2 SVGEGT. This CDR3 contains 13 residues. CDR3 amino acids: CASSYGRAETQYF. CDR3 DNA: TGTGCCAGCAGTTACGGGCGGGCAGAGACCCAGTACTTC.

This clonotype has only a few counts. The genes are TRBV7-2 and TRBJ1-3, with D possibly being TRBD1 (6 bases). This CDR3 is built from 16 residues. The ends were cut back, 3 bases at V and 3 bases at J, with 15 bases in the middle. Germline lookup yields CDR1 SGHTA and CDR2 FQGNSA. CDR3 nucleotides: TGTGCCAGCAGCTTCTTTTGGGGGGCAGGTGGAAACACCATATATTTT. It is translated as CASSFFWGAGGNTIYF.

J is TRBJ1-1 and V is TRBV3-1; no reliable D call. Germline V lookup: CDR1 LGHDT, CDR2 YNNKEL (reference sequence). The CDR3 length is 14 residues. V dropped 6 bases and J dropped 4 bases, with 15 bases sitting between them. CDR3: CASSLSDGSTEAFF. The CDR3 DNA reads TGTGCCAGCAGTCTCTCGGACGGAAGCACTGAAGCTTTCTTT.

The sample holds a few counts of this clonotype. The chain is built from TRBV12-3 or TRBV12-4 and TRBJ1-6; D is unresolved. Trimming left V 3 bases short and J 7 bases short, with 10 bases between. The length of the CDR3 is 14 residues. DNA of the CDR3: TGTGCCAGCAGTTTGACCGGGGAAAATTCACCCCTCCACTTT. Protein product: CASSLTGENSPLHF.

The chain couples TRBV11-2 to TRBJ1-2; 7 bases map to TRBD1. Trimming removed 1 base from V and 6 bases from J; junction bases left unmatched: 11. Germline CDR1 SGHAT, CDR2 FQNNGV. CDR3 length equals 16 residues. Here the CDR3 DNA reads TGTGCCAGCAGCTTAGGGTCGACAGGGAGAGGCCATGGCTACACCTTC. It encodes CASSLGSTGRGHGYTF.

Only a few counts were recorded for this clonotype. The chain combines TRBV4-2 with TRBJ1-3; no clear D gene. With 0 bases removed from V and 4 bases from J, the gap between germline ends came to 4 bases. From germline, CDR1 is LGHNA and CDR2 YNFKEQ. The CDR3 runs to 13 residues. This chain's CDR3 is CASSQETGNTIYF. The CDR3 bases are TGTGCCAGCAGCCAAGAGACAGGAAACACCATATATTTT.

The J gene is TRBJ2-3, the V gene TRBV4-1, with D possibly being TRBD2 (5 bases). V lost 1 base, J lost 0 bases, and 11 bases lay in between. Per germline, CDR1 MGHRA and CDR2 YSYEKL. The CDR3 totals 16 residues. DNA for the CDR3: TGCGCCAGCAGCCAAGTCCGGCGGGTTAGCACAGATACGCAGTATTTT. It codes for CASSQVRRVSTDTQYF.

On this clonotype: A much larger clone is a single base away; this may be a read error. No DNA is shown, since the ends of the CDR3 on it are uncertain; the CDR3 is the one TCRdb lists. This rearrangement joins TRBV2 to TRBJ1-1; the DNA was not compared with TRBD1, the D call given in the table. The length of the CDR3 is 13 amino acids, counting both ends. Per the germline V gene, CDR1 is SNHLY and CDR2 is FYNNEI. CDR3 sequence: CASSVGAGTEALF.

The chain employs TRBV24-1 and TRBJ2-5; 8 positions agree with TRBD2. Looked up from germline, CDR1 is KGHDR and CDR2 is SFDVKD. This CDR3 spans 15 amino acids. The J segment lost 1 base and the V segment lost 5 bases, leaving 5 bases of the junction unmatched. The CDR3 nucleotides are TGTGCCACCAGTGCTCGCGGGGGGTTCCAAGAGACCCAGTACTTC. It is translated as CATSARGGFQETQYF.

V and J are TRBV30 and TRBJ2-3; perhaps TRBD2 as D (7 bases). There are 14 residues in the CDR3. The germline gives CDR1 GTSNPN, CDR2 SVGIG (reference sequence). With 2 bases removed from V and 5 bases from J, the gap between germline ends came to 14 bases. In DNA, the CDR3 is TGTGCCTGGAGTAATGGGGGGGCAGAAGATACGCAGTATTTT. Protein sequence: CAWSNGGAEDTQYF.

This clonotype was seen a handful of times. CDR3 in DNA: TGTGCCACCTGGGACCCCACAGATACGCAGTATTTT. It encodes CATWDPTDTQYF. This rearrangement joins TRBV10-3 to TRBJ2-3; either TRBD1 or TRBD2 may supply D (5 bases each). The CDR3 contains 12 residues. V lost 10 bases, J lost 2 bases, and 10 bases lay in between. The germline V gene has CDR1 ENHRY and CDR2 SYGVKD.

The chain recombines TRBV5-1 with TRBJ1-6; D remains ambiguous. Trimming removed 5 bases from V and 1 base from J, with 16 bases in between. The V gene's germline CDR1 is SGHRS and CDR2 YFSETQ. The CDR3 is 17 amino acids. The CDR3 reads CASSPSAGRSYNSPLHF. CDR3 sequence (DNA): TGCGCCAGCAGTCCGTCGGCGGGGAGGTCCTATAATTCACCCCTCCACTTT.

This clonotype was seen ten or more times. The V gene is TRBV29-1, the J gene TRBJ1-1; the D gene is possibly TRBD1 (6 bases). Germline CDR1 is SQVTM and CDR2 is ANQGSEA. The ends were cut back, 7 bases at V and 3 bases at J, with 15 bases in the middle. The CDR3 is made up of 13 amino acids. CDR3 protein: CSAQHRADTEAFF. Here the CDR3 DNA reads TGCAGCGCCCAACACAGGGCGGACACTGAAGCTTTCTTT. Variable domain in full (rest from reference TRBV29-1 and TRBJ1-1): SAVISQKPSRDICQRGTSLTIQCQVDSQVTMMFWYRQQPGQSLTLIATANQGSEATYESGFVIDKFPISRPNLTFSTLTVSNMSPEDSSIYLCSAQHRADTEAFFGQGTRLTVV.

This clonotype occurred a few times. The chain has TRBV6-2 or TRBV6-3 and TRBJ1-2, with TRBD1 matching 7 bases. V shed 10 bases, J shed 8 bases, and the junction held 16 bases outside the gene matches. Looked up from germline, CDR1 is MNHEY and CDR2 is SVGEGT. CDR3 length: 14 amino acids. CDR3 sequence reads: CAIQTGSSPGGYTF. The CDR3, as DNA: TGTGCCATCCAGACAGGGAGTTCTCCTGGCGGCTACACCTTC.

This clonotype appeared a few times. The J gene is TRBJ2-3, the V gene TRBV5-1; TRBD2 matches at 12 bases. With 4 bases clipped from V and 4 bases from J, the junction kept 7 bases outside the gene matches. CDR1 is SGHRS, CDR2 YFSETQ, per germline. The CDR3 length is 16 residues. CDR3 bases: TGCGCCAGCAGCCGAAGGGCTAGCGGGGGGGCAGATACGCAGTATTTT. This translates into CASSRRASGGADTQYF. The variable domain in full, with the rest retrieved from reference TRBV5-1 and TRBJ2-3, is KAGVTQTPRYLIKTRGQQVTLSCSPISGHRSVSWYQQTPGQGLQFLFEYFSETQRNKGNFPGRFSGRQFSNSRSEMNVSTLELGDSALYLCASSRRASGGADTQYFGPGTRLTVL.

This clonotype appeared a few times. The CDR3 reads CASSSTDYNEQFF. The CDR3 bases are TGTGCCAGCAGCTCGACCGACTACAATGAGCAGTTCTTC. The genes are TRBV7-3 and TRBJ2-1; D not resolved. This CDR3 spans 13 amino acids. Trimming shortened V by 4 bases and J by 3 bases, and 7 bases separated the two germline ends. CDR1 is SGHTA, CDR2 FQGTGA, per germline.

There are many counts of this clonotype. The rearrangement links TRBV27 to TRBJ1-1; D not certain. V lost 6 bases to trimming and J lost 1 base, with 12 bases between them. The CDR3 covers 14 residues. In germline, CDR1 is MNHEY, CDR2 SMNVEV (reference sequence). The CDR3 nucleotides are TGTGCCAGCAGAAGGCTCGAGGGGAACACTGAAGCTTTCTTT. This encodes CASRRLEGNTEAFF.

This rearrangement joins TRBV4-1 to TRBJ2-2, with 8 nucleotides matching TRBD2. The CDR3 has 16 residues. Losses at the gene ends were 3 bases for V and 5 bases for J; bases not matched to a gene: 8. Germline CDR1 MGHRA, CDR2 YSYEKL. CDR3 loop: CASSQTGTSKTGELFF. The CDR3 coding sequence is TGCGCCAGCAGCCAGACCGGGACTAGTAAAACCGGGGAGCTGTTTTTT.